This TCR beta chain comes out of a study of T cells in Graves' hyperthyroidism and ophthalmopathy. Study-wide results and limits: In the analysis, a 13 V-J model separated ophthalmopathy from stable hyperthyroidism. The majority of expanded thyroid clonotypes above 0.001 also appeared in blood.

The germline CDR1 and CDR2 sequences are MNHEY and SMNVEV (reference sequence). The CDR3 is 14 amino acids. J was trimmed by 7 bases and V by 6 bases; bases with no gene match: 7. There are many counts of this clonotype. Its target is not known. Researchers amplified the TCR beta CDR3 regions from RNA transcripts. When the TCR CDR3 underwent first-round RT-PCR, the HTBI primer set was used. From the multiplex PCR reads, TCRdb called clonotypes with MiXCR, one entry per CDR3 protein. The sample holds 610,000 or so distinct CDR3 sequences, around 45% seen once. V and J are TRBV27 and TRBJ2-7; 12 nucleotides match TRBD2. The receptor comes from a woman under 30 with Graves' hyperthyroidism. Specimen: peripheral blood or thyroid tissue (not recorded which). The CDR3 protein is CASSLLAGGSEQYF. Here the CDR3 DNA reads TGTGCCAGCAGCCTTCTAGCGGGAGGGAGTGAGCAGTACTTC.